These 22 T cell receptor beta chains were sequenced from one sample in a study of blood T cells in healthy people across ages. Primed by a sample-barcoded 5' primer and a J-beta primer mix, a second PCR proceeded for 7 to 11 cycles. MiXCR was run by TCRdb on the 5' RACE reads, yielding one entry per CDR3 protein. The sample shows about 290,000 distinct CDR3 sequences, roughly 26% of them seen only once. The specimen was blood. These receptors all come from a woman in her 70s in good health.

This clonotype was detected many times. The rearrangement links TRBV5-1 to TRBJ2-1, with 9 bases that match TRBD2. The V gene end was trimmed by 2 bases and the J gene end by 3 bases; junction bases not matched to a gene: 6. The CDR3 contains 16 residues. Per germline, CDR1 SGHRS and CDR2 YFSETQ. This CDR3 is CASSFPAGGFYNEQFF. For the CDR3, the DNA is TGCGCCAGCAGCTTTCCAGCGGGAGGATTCTACAATGAGCAGTTCTTC.

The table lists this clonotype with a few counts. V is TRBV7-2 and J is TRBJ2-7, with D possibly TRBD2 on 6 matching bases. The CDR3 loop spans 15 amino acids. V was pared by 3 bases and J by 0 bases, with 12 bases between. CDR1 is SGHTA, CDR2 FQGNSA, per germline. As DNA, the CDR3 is TGTGCCAGCAGCTTTAGGGAGGTGAGCTCCTACGAGCAGTACTTC. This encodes CASSFREVSSYEQYF.

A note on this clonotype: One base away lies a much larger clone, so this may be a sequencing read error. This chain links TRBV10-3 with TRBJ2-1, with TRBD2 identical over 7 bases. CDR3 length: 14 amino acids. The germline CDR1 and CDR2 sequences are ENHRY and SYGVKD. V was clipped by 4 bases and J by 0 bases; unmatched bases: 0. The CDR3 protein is CAISGGGSYNEQFF. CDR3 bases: TGTGCCATCAGTGGGGGGGGCTCCTACAATGAGCAGTTCTTC.

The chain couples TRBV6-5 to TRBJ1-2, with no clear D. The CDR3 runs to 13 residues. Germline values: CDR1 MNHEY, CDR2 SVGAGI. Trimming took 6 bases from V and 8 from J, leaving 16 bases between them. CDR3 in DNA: TGTGCCAGCAGGCGACGGGTCCAGGACGGCTACACCTTC. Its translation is CASRRRVQDGYTF.

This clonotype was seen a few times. CDR3: CSASPDSYQPQHF. In nucleotides, the CDR3 is TGCAGTGCTAGCCCCGACAGCTATCAGCCCCAGCATTTT. The chain carries TRBV20-1 and TRBJ1-5; a weak D match, TRBD1 (5 bases). Germline assignment: CDR1 DFQATT and CDR2 SNEGSKA (reference sequence). V lost 3 bases, J lost 5 bases, and 11 bases lay in between. The CDR3 consists of 13 residues.

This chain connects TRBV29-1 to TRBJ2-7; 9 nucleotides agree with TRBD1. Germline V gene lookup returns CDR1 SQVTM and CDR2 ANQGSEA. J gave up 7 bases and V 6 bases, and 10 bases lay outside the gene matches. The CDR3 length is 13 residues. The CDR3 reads CSVSGTGILEQYF. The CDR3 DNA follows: TGCAGCGTCTCCGGGACAGGGATCTTAGAGCAGTACTTC.

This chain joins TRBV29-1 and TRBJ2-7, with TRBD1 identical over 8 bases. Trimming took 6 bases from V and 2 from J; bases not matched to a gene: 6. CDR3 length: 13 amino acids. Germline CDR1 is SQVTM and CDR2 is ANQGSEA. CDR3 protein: CSVGSDRAYEQYF. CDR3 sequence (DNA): TGCAGCGTAGGCTCGGACAGGGCCTACGAGCAGTACTTC.

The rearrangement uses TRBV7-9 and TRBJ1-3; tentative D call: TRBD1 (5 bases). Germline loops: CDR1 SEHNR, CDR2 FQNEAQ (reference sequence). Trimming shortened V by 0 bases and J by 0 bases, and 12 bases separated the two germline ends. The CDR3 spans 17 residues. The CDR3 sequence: CASSLALRGTSGNTIYF. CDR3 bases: TGTGCCAGCAGCTTAGCCTTGAGAGGGACCTCTGGAAACACCATATATTTT.

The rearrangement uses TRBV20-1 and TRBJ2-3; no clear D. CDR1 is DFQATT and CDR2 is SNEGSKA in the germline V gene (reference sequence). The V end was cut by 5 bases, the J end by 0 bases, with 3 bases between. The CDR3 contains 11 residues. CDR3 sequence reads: CSAYSTDTQYF. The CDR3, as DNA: TGCAGTGCTTATAGCACAGATACGCAGTATTTT.

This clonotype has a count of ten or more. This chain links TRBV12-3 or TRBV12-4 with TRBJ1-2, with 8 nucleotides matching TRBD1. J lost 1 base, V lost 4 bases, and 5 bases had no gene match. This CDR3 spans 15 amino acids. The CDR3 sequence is CASSSRTGNNYGYTF. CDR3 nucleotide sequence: TGTGCCAGCAGTTCCCGGACAGGGAATAACTATGGCTACACCTTC.

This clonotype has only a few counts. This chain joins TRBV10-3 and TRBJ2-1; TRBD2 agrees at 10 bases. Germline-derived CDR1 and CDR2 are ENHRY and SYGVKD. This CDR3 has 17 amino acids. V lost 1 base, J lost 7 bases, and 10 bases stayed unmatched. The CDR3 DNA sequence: TGTGCCATCAGTGAGTTGTCCCTAGCGGGAGATAGTAATGAGCAGTTCTTC. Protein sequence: CAISELSLAGDSNEQFF.

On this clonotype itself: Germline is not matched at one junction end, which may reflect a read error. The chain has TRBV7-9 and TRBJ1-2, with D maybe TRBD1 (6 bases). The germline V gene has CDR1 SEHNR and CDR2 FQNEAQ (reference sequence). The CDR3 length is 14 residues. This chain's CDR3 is CASTPKGDIFGCTF. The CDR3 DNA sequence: TGTGCCAGCACCCCCAAAGGGGACATTTTCGGCTGCACCTTC.

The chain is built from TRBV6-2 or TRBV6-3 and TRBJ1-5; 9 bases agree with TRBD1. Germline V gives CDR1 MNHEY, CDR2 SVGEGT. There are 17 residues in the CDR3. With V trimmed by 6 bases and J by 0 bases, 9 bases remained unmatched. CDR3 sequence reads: CASSSGTGSYSNQPQHF. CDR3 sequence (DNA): TGTGCCAGCAGCTCCGGGACAGGGTCCTATAGCAATCAGCCCCAGCATTTT.

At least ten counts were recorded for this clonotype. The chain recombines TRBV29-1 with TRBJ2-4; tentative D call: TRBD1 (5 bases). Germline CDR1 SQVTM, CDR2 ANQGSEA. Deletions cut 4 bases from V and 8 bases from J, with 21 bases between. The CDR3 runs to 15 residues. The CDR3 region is CSVVGRGLEGYIQYF. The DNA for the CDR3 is TGCAGCGTTGTGGGGCGAGGTCTAGAAGGGTACATTCAGTACTTC.

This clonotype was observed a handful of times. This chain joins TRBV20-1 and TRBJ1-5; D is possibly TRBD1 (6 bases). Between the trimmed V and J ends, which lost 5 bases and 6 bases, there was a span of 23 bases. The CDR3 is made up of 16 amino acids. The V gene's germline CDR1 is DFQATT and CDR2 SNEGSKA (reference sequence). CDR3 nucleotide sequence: TGCAGTGCTGAGCGGAAGGGGCAGAAAGGGGGTCAGCCCCAGCATTTT. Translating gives CSAERKGQKGGQPQHF.

CDR3 amino acids: CASSVGSGANEQFF. Here the CDR3 DNA reads TGTGCCAGCAGCGTAGGTAGTGGGGCCAATGAGCAGTTCTTC. The gene calls are TRBV9 and TRBJ2-1; a weak D match, TRBD1 (5 bases). The length of the CDR3 is 14 residues. Germline V gives CDR1 SGDLS, CDR2 YYNGEE. Trimming pared 0 bases from V and 6 bases from J, leaving 10 bases between. Full variable domain (rest looked up from reference TRBV9 and TRBJ2-1): DSGVTQTPKHLITATGQRVTLRCSPRSGDLSVYWYQQSLDQGLQFLIQYYNGEERAKGNILERFSAQQFPDLHSELNLSSLELGDSALYFCASSVGSGANEQFFGPGTRLTVL.

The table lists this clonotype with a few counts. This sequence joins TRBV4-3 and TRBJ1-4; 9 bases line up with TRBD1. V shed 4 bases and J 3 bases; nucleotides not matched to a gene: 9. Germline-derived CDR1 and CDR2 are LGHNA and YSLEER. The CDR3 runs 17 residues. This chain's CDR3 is CASSPPWDRAANEKLFF. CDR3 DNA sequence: TGCGCCAGCAGCCCTCCTTGGGACAGGGCGGCTAATGAAAAACTGTTTTTT.

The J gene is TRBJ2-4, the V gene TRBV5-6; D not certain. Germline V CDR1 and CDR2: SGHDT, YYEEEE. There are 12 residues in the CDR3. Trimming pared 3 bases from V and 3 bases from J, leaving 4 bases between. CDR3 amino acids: CASSYGKNIQYF. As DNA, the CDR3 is TGTGCCAGCAGCTATGGCAAAAACATTCAGTACTTC.

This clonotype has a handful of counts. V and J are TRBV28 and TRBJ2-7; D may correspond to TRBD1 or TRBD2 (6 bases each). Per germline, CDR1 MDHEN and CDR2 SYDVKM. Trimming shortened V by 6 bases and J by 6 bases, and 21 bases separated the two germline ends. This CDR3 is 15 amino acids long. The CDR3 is CASSPLGRGGSEQYF. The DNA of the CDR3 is TGTGCCAGCAGCCCTCTGGGCAGGGGAGGTAGCGAGCAGTACTTC.

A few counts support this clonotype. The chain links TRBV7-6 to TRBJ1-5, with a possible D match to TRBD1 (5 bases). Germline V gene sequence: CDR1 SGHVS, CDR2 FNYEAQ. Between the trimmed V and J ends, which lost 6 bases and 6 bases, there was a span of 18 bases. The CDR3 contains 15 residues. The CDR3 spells CASSPGRDSGQPQHF. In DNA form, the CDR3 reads TGTGCCAGCAGTCCCGGGAGGGACTCTGGTCAGCCCCAGCATTTT.

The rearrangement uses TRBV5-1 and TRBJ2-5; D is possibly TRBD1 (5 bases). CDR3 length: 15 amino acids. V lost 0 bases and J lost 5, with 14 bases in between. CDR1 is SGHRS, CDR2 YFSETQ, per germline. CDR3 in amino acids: CASSLVGQTKETQYF. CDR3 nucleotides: TGCGCCAGCAGCTTGGTAGGACAAACTAAGGAGACCCAGTACTTC.

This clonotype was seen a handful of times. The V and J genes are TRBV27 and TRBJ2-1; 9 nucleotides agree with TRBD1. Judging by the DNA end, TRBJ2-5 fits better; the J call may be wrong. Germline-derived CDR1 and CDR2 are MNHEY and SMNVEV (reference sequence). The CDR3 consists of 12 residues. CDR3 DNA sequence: TGTGCCAGCCGGACAGGGGCAGAGACCCAGTACTTC. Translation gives CASRTGAETQYF.